This T cell receptor beta chain was recorded in a study of blood T cell repertoires in COVID-19. Study-level background: The United States, Italy and Spain supplied acute and convalescent COVID-19 samples. The analysed material was cDNA or gDNA that came from T cells, B-cell-depleted T cells, or PBMCs.

The study assigned cohorts using participant-reported clinical history. In the original workflow: Amplification of reference gene primers provided the estimated nucleated cell counts. This table comes from immunoSEQ multiplex PCR, and its TCRdb copy is limited to in-frame clones, with some not included. Clonal size and the V and J genes are those of that table, whereas D and trimming came from the DNA. The repertoire includes under 65,000 clones, about 78% of them detected once, and about 6.1% sits in the top ten. The CDR3 loop spans 13 amino acids. The ends lost 5 bases at V and 9 bases at J; junction bases unmatched: 4. The germline V gene encodes CDR1 LNHDA and CDR2 SQIVND (reference sequence). This clone was counted a single time.

The gene calls are TRBV19 and TRBJ2-2, with 9 bases aligning to TRBD2. The TCR originated in a woman in her forties or fifties with acute COVID-19. Sequencing was performed on PBMCs or T cells enriched from blood (not recorded which). In nucleotides, the CDR3 is TGTGCCAGTAGTCCCGGACTAGCGCGGGAGCTGTTTTTT. This encodes CASSPGLARELFF.